A selection of T cell receptor beta chains follows, all from one sample in a study of Graves' ophthalmopathy and Graves' hyperthyroidism. TCRdb re-derived calls from the multiplex PCR reads in MiXCR, one entry per CDR3 protein. The data hold 350,000 to 450,000 distinct CDR3 sequences, with about 18% observed a single time. Sequenced input: peripheral blood. The origin of the receptors is a woman between 18 and 29 years old with Graves' ophthalmopathy. Each CDR3 is given with its conserved first and last residue.

v_call: TRBV3-1; j_call: TRBJ1-2; cdr3_aa: CASSQEAIAGYTF
v_call: TRBV7-2; j_call: TRBJ1-1; cdr3_aa: CASRSAALVKNTEAFF
v_call: TRBV6-4; j_call: TRBJ1-5; cdr3_aa: CASSSPRDRAYSNQPQHF
v_call: TRBV10-3; j_call: TRBJ2-7; cdr3_aa: CAISESKSLDLYF
v_call: TRBV6-1; j_call: TRBJ1-2; cdr3_aa: CASSEGGTAIYGYTF
v_call: TRBV28; j_call: TRBJ2-7; cdr3_aa: CASSLQSGTGAKQYF
v_call: TRBV7-8; j_call: TRBJ2-2; cdr3_aa: CASSLGGDGRDTGELFF
v_call: TRBV6-5; j_call: TRBJ1-1; cdr3_aa: CASSYPWDTEAFF
v_call: TRBV2; j_call: TRBJ1-1; cdr3_aa: CASSLEDRVFFF
v_call: TRBV12-3/TRBV12-4; j_call: TRBJ2-7; cdr3_aa: CASSLRTGAARQYF
v_call: TRBV7-2; j_call: TRBJ1-2; cdr3_aa: CASSSEQGGLGGYTF
v_call: TRBV12-3/TRBV12-4; j_call: TRBJ2-5; cdr3_aa: CASSLTTGGRETQYF
v_call: TRBV4-3; j_call: TRBJ1-1; cdr3_aa: CASSQDHGGEAFF
v_call: TRBV5-1; j_call: TRBJ2-5; cdr3_aa: CASGLASETQYF
v_call: TRBV6-1; j_call: TRBJ1-1; cdr3_aa: CASSRKTNQNTEAFF
v_call: TRBV9; j_call: TRBJ2-7; cdr3_aa: CASSPRQLGVYEQYF
v_call: TRBV7-2; j_call: TRBJ2-7; cdr3_aa: CASSLFLDSLTYEQYF
v_call: TRBV24-1; j_call: TRBJ1-1; cdr3_aa: CATSDPSVTEAFF